This T cell receptor (beta chain) emerged from a study of human T cells and chemical hapten exposure. Study observations and caveats: With patch test score, the counts of PT1 expanded TCRs showed a positive correlation. Expanded TCRs produced significantly more large CDR3 similarity clusters than controls did.

As to time point: pre-sensitization, week 0. Noted treatment: therapeutic diphenylcyclopropenone sensitization with weekly scalp DPC. Each CDR3 protein gets one entry after TCRdb re-called the RACE reads with MiXCR. The sample has 150,000 to 200,000 distinct CDR3 sequences, almost 30% seen once. This clonotype was picked up a small number of times. Its target is not known. This clonotype originated in a woman aged 25 to 45 with alopecia areata. Some clones in this sample may be carry-over from other donors' samples. This material consisted of whole blood, taken in connection with sensitization to the hapten diphenylcyclopropenone (DPC).

The chain's CDR3 is CSARRTVNNEQFF. The CDR3 coding sequence is TGCAGTGCTCGACGGACAGTTAACAATGAGCAGTTCTTC. The V call is TRBV20-1, the J call TRBJ2-1; a possible D gene is TRBD1 (6 bases). This CDR3 region has 13 residues. CDR1 is DFQATT and CDR2 is SNEGSKA in the germline V gene (reference sequence). Deletions cut 5 bases from V and 5 bases from J, with 13 bases between.